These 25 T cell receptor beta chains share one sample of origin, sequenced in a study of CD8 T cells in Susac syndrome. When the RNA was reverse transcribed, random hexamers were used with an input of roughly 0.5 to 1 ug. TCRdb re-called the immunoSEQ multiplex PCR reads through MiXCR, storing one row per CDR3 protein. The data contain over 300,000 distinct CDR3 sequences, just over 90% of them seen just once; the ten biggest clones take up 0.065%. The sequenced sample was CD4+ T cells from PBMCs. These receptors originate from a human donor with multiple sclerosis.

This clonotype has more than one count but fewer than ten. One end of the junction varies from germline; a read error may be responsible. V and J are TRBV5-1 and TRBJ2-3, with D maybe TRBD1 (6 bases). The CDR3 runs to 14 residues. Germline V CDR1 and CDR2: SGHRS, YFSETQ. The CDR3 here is CASSLGQSTDTQYF. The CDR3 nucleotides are TGTGCCAGCAGTTTAGGACAGTCCACAGATACGCAGTATTTT.

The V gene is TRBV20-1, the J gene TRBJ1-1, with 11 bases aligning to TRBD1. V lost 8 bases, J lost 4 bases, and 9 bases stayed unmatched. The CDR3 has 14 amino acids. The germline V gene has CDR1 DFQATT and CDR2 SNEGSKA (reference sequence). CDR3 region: CSTTSGQGGTEAFF. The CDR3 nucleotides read TGCAGTACAACTTCGGGACAGGGGGGCACTGAAGCTTTCTTT.

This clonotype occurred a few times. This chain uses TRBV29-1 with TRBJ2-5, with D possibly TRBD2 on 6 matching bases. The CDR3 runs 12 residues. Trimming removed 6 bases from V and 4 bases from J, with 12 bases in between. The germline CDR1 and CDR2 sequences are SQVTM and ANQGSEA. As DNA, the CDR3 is TGCAGCGTCCGAGCCGGGGGAGAGACCCAGTACTTC. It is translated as CSVRAGGETQYF.

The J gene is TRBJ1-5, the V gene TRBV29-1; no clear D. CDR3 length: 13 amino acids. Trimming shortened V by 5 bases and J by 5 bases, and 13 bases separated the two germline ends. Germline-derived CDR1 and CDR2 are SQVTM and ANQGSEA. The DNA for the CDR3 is TGCAGCGTTTCTCTCGACCCGGATCAGCCCCAGCATTTT. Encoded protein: CSVSLDPDQPQHF.

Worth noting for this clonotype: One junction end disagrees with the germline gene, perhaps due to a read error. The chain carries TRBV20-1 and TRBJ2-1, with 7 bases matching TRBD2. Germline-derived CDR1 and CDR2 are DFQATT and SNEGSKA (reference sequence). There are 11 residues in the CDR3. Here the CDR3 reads CGLGDWNEQFF. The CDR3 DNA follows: TGTGGACTAGGGGATTGGAATGAGCAGTTCTTC.

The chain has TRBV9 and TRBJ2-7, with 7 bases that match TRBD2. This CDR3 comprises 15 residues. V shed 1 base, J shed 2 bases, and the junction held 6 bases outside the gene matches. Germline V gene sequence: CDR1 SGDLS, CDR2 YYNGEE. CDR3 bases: TGTGCCAGCAGCGTAACCGGGGGGATGACCTACGAGCAGTACTTC. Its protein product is CASSVTGGMTYEQYF.

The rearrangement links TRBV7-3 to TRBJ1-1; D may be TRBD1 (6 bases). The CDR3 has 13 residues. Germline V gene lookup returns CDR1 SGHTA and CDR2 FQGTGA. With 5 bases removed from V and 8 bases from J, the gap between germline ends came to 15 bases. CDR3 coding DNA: TGTGCCAGCAGCCCCAACAGGGCCTCGGAAGCTTTCTTT. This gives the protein CASSPNRASEAFF.

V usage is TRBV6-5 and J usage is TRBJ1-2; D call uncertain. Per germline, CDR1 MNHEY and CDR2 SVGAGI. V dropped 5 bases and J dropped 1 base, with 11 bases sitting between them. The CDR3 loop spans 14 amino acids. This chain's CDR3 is CASSPLSDNYGYTF. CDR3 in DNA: TGTGCCAGCAGTCCCCTTTCCGATAACTATGGCTACACCTTC.

The CDR3, as DNA: TGCAGCGTTTTCGCACAGGGGGCAAGGACTGAAGCTTTCTTT. It yields the protein CSVFAQGARTEAFF. The genes are TRBV29-1 and TRBJ1-1, with TRBD1 matching 9 bases. Germline CDR1 and CDR2: SQVTM and ANQGSEA. V dropped 5 bases and J dropped 5; count of bases not matched to a gene: 9. The CDR3 runs 14 residues. Using reference TRBV29-1 and TRBJ1-1 for the parts outside the CDR3, the full variable domain is SAVISQKPSRDICQRGTSLTIQCQVDSQVTMMFWYRQQPGQSLTLIATANQGSEATYESGFVIDKFPISRPNLTFSTLTVSNMSPEDSSIYLCSVFAQGARTEAFFGQGTRLTVV.

The CDR3 nucleotides read TGTGCCAGCAGCCCCCCCGGGTCAAACAATGAGCAGTTCTTC. This gives the protein CASSPPGSNNEQFF. The V and J genes are TRBV7-3 and TRBJ2-1; no clear D. The CDR3 runs 14 residues. The V gene's germline CDR1 is SGHTA and CDR2 FQGTGA. V was shortened by 5 bases and J by 5 bases, with 13 bases between the two germline ends. The full variable domain, in which reference TRBV7-3 and TRBJ2-1 provide the parts outside the CDR3, is GAGVSQTPSNKVTEKGKYVELRCDPISGHTALYWYRQSLGQGPEFLIYFQGTGAADDSGLPNDRFFAVRPEGSVSTLKIQRTERGDSAVYLCASSPPGSNNEQFFGPGTRLTVL.

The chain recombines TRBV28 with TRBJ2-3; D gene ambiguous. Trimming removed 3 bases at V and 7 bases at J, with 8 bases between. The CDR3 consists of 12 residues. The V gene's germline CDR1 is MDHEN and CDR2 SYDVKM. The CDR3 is CASSLARNTQYF. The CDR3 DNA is TGTGCCAGCAGTTTGGCACGAAATACGCAGTATTTT. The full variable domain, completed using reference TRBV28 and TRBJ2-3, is DVKVTQSSRYLVKRTGEKVFLECVQDMDHENMFWYRQDPGLGLRLIYFSYDVKMKEKGDIPEGYSVSREKKERFSLILESASTNQTSMYLCASSLARNTQYFGPGTRLTVL.

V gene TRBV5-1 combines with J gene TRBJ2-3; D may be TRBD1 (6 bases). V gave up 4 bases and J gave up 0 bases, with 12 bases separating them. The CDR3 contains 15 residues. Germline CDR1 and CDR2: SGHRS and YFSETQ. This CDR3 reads CASSPGQISTDTQYF. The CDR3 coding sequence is TGCGCCAGCAGCCCAGGACAGATAAGCACAGATACGCAGTATTTT.

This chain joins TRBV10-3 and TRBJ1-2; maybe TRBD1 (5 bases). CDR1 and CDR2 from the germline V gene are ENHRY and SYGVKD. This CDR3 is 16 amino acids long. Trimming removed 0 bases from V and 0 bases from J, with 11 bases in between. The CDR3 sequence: CAISESGIGANYGYTF. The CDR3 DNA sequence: TGTGCCATCAGTGAGTCAGGTATAGGGGCTAACTATGGCTACACCTTC.

This chain's CDR3 is CASSGWTGGNYGYTF. The CDR3 DNA reads TGTGCCAGCAGTGGTTGGACAGGGGGCAACTATGGCTACACCTTC. The chain uses TRBV2 and TRBJ1-2; 11 nucleotides agree with TRBD1. CDR3 length: 15 amino acids. CDR1 and CDR2 from the germline V gene are SNHLY and FYNNEI. J gave up 2 bases and V 4 bases, and 3 bases lay outside the gene matches.

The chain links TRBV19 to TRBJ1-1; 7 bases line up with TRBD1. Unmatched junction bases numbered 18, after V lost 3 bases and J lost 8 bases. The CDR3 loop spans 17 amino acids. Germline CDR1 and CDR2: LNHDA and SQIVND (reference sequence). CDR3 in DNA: TGTGCCAGTAGTATGCGAGGGGGCGTCTGGGCCTCCGTCGAAGCTTTCTTT. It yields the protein CASSMRGGVWASVEAFF.

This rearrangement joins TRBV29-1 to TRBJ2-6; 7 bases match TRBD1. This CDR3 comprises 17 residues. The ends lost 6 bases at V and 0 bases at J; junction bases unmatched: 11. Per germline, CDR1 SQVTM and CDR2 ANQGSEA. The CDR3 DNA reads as TGCAGCGTGGACACAGGGGAACCTTTCTCTGGGGCCAACGTCCTGACTTTC. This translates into CSVDTGEPFSGANVLTF.

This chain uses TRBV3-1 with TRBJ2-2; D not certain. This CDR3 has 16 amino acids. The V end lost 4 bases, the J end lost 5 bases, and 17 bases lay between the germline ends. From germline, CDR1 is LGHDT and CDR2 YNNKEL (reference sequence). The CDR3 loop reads CASSLSTGFRTGELFF. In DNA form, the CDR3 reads TGTGCCAGCAGCCTTTCAACCGGGTTTAGGACCGGGGAGCTGTTTTTT.

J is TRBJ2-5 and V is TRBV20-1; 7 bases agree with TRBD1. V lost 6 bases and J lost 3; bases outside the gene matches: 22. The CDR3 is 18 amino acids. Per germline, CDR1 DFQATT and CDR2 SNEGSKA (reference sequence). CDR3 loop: CSATRQGMRSQKKETQYF. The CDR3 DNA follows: TGCAGTGCGACCCGACAGGGAATGCGGTCCCAAAAAAAAGAGACCCAGTACTTC.

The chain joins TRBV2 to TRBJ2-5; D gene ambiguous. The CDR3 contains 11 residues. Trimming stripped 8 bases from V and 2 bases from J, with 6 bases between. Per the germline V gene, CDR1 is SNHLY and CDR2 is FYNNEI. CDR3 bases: TGTGCCAGCGGCTGGCAAGAGACCCAGTACTTC. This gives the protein CASGWQETQYF. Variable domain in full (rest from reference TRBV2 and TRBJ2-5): EPEVTQTPSHQVTQMGQEVILRCVPISNHLYFYWYRQILGQKVEFLVSFYNNEISEKSEIFDDQFSVERPDGSNFTLKIRSTKLEDSAMYFCASGWQETQYFGPGTRLLVL.

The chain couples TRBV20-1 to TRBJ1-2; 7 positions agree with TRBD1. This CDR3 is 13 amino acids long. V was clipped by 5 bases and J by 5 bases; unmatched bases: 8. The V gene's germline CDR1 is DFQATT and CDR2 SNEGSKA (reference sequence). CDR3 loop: CSAPTGNLYGYTF. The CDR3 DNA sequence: TGCAGTGCTCCGACAGGGAACCTATATGGCTACACCTTC.

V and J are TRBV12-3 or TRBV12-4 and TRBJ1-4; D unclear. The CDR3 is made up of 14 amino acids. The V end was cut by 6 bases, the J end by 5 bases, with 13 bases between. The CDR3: CASSPGFMNEKLFF. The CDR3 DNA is TGTGCCAGCAGCCCGGGATTTATGAATGAAAAACTGTTTTTT.

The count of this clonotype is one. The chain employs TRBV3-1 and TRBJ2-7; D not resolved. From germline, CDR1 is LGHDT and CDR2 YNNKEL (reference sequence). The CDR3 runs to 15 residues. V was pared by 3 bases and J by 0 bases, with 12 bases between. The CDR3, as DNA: TGTGCCAGCAGCCATCCGGGCGCTCGCTCCTACGAGCAGTACTTC. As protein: CASSHPGARSYEQYF.

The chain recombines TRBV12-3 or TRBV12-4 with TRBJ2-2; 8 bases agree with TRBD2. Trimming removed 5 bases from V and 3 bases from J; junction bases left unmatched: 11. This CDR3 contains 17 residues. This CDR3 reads CASSTGTRFWDTGELFF. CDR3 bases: TGTGCCAGCAGTACCGGGACTAGATTCTGGGACACCGGGGAGCTGTTTTTT.

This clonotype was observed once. CDR3 DNA: TGCAGCGTTGAAGGGCAGACCCACACAGATACGCAGTATTTT. This encodes CSVEGQTHTDTQYF. The gene calls are TRBV29-1 and TRBJ2-3; D not resolved. Per germline, CDR1 SQVTM and CDR2 ANQGSEA. There are 14 residues in the CDR3. V dropped 1 base and J dropped 2 bases, with 10 bases sitting between them.

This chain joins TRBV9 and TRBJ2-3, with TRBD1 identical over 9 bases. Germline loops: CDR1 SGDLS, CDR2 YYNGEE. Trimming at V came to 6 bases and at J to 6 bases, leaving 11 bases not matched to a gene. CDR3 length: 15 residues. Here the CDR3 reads CASTPGTGSVDTQYF. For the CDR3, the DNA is TGTGCCAGCACCCCCGGGACAGGGTCGGTCGATACGCAGTATTTT.